This T cell receptor (beta chain) stems from a study of blood T cell repertoires in COVID-19. Turning to the study itself: Some COVID-19 samples were acute and others convalescent; all came from the United States, Italy and Spain. In each case, the material was cDNA or gDNA derived from T cells, B-cell-depleted T cells, or PBMCs.

Clones were sequenced by immunoSEQ multiplex PCR, and TCRdb holds only the in-frame ones, with some missing. The repertoire consists of about 270,000 clones, with less than 95% occurring once and the leading ten covering about 3%. This clone was counted once. The cohort comprised adults aged about 18 to 100 years residing in 20 to 30 US areas. The CDR3 covers 15 residues. V lost 8 bases, J lost 7 bases, and 13 bases stayed unmatched. Germline V CDR1 and CDR2: LNHDA, SQIVND (reference sequence). What was sequenced was PBMCs or T cells enriched from blood (not recorded which). This sequence originates from a man aged 35 to 55 who had been exposed to COVID-19. The chain links TRBV19 to TRBJ1-5; TRBD1 aligns across 8 bases. DNA of the CDR3: TGTGCCAGTCGCCCGACAGGACAGGGAGAACAGCCCCAGCATTTT. Encoded protein: CASRPTGQGEQPQHF.